The 16 T cell receptor beta chains in this list originate from one sample, sequenced in a study of post-analysis software for immune sequencing data. Study-wide results and limits: In patients, TRBV5-6, TRBV5-1 and TRBV20-1 belonged to about five TRBV segments found more frequently than in controls.

The library was made from cDNA and included unique molecular identifiers. TCRdb used MiXCR to reprocess the PCR reads, holding one entry per CDR3 protein. This sample has about 810,000 distinct CDR3 sequences, with about 57% found just once. No antigen is known for these receptors. Sequencing input: blood. These receptors came from a girl aged 10-17 years with multiple sclerosis.

J is TRBJ2-7 and V is TRBV3-1, with a possible D match to TRBD1 (6 bases). V was trimmed by 6 bases and J by 1 base, leaving 13 bases between them. This CDR3 has 14 residues. Germline CDR1 LGHDT, CDR2 YNNKEL (reference sequence). This CDR3 is CASSQIDRSYEQYF. Written as DNA, the CDR3 is TGTGCCAGCAGTCAGATCGACAGGTCCTACGAGCAGTACTTC.

The chain joins TRBV20-1 to TRBJ2-7; possible D gene TRBD1, 6 bases. The CDR3 totals 14 residues. V was clipped by 3 bases and J by 3 bases, with 15 bases between them. The germline V gene encodes CDR1 DFQATT and CDR2 SNEGSKA (reference sequence). The CDR3 reads CSASQAGALYEQYF. CDR3 in DNA: TGCAGTGCTAGCCAAGCAGGGGCCCTCTACGAGCAGTACTTC.

Only a few counts were recorded for this clonotype. The rearrangement links TRBV29-1 to TRBJ2-1, with 7 bases identical to TRBD1. Germline lookup yields CDR1 SQVTM and CDR2 ANQGSEA. The CDR3 spans 12 residues. The V segment lost 6 bases and the J segment 4 bases; nucleotides outside the gene matches: 3. As DNA, the CDR3 is TGCAGCGTATCGACAGGGTACAATGAGCAGTTCTTC. It encodes CSVSTGYNEQFF.

This chain links TRBV29-1 with TRBJ1-5, with no clear D. V lost 4 bases to trimming and J lost 6 bases, with 16 bases between them. The length of the CDR3 is 14 residues. Germline CDR1 and CDR2: SQVTM and ANQGSEA. CDR3 sequence reads: CSVGGSGTGQPQHF. The CDR3 DNA follows: TGCAGCGTTGGGGGATCGGGTACGGGTCAGCCCCAGCATTTT.

The rearrangement links TRBV5-1 to TRBJ2-7, with D possibly matching TRBD2 (6 bases). V gave up 4 bases and J gave up 7 bases, with 15 bases separating them. The CDR3 sequence is 13 residues long. Germline CDR1 SGHRS, CDR2 YFSETQ. The CDR3 region has the DNA TGCGCCAGCAGCCCCGGCGGGGCGAGGGAGCAGTACTTC. Encoded protein: CASSPGGAREQYF.

The CDR3 sequence: CASSQARGSSYNEQFF. The CDR3 DNA follows: TGTGCCAGCAGCCAAGCCCGGGGGAGCTCCTACAATGAGCAGTTCTTC. V usage is TRBV4-2 and J usage is TRBJ2-1; a possible D gene is TRBD2 (6 bases). The CDR3 covers 16 residues. CDR1 is LGHNA, CDR2 YNFKEQ, per germline. Deletions cut 1 base from V and 0 bases from J, with 10 bases between.

The V and J genes are TRBV5-6 and TRBJ2-2; 7 bases agree with TRBD2. The V gene end was trimmed by 6 bases and the J gene end by 1 base; junction bases not matched to a gene: 3. CDR1 and CDR2 (germline): SGHDT, YYEEEE. The CDR3 is made up of 14 amino acids. This chain's CDR3 is CASNERGNTGELFF. In nucleotides, the CDR3 is TGTGCCAGCAACGAGCGGGGGAACACCGGGGAGCTGTTTTTT.

This chain connects TRBV5-1 to TRBJ2-7; TRBD2 aligns across 9 bases. This CDR3 contains 18 residues. The V gene end was trimmed by 0 bases and the J gene end by 2 bases; junction bases not matched to a gene: 12. The germline V gene encodes CDR1 SGHRS and CDR2 YFSETQ. Written as DNA, the CDR3 is TGCGCCAGCAGCTTGGGATTTATCGCGGGAGGGCCGACCTACGAGCAGTACTTC. It codes for CASSLGFIAGGPTYEQYF.

There are many counts of this clonotype. The genes are TRBV7-2 and TRBJ2-3; 7 nucleotides match TRBD2. Germline-derived CDR1 and CDR2 are SGHTA and FQGNSA. Trimming took 1 base from V and 1 from J; bases not matched to a gene: 2. The CDR3 sequence is 15 residues long. The CDR3 loop is CASSLDRGGTDTQYF. The CDR3 nucleotides read TGTGCCAGCAGCTTAGACCGGGGGGGCACAGATACGCAGTATTTT. Full variable domain (remainder filled in from reference TRBV7-2 and TRBJ2-3): GAGVSQSPSNKVTEKGKDVELRCDPISGHTALYWYRQSLGQGLEFLIYFQGNSAPDKSGLPSDRFSAERTGGSVSTLTIQRTQQEDSAVYLCASSLDRGGTDTQYFGPGTRLTVL.

A few counts support this clonotype. The J gene is TRBJ2-3, the V gene TRBV5-1; 15 bases are a match to TRBD2. The CDR3 spans 19 residues. Unmatched junction bases numbered 9, after V lost 4 bases and J lost 0 bases. The germline V gene has CDR1 SGHRS and CDR2 YFSETQ. The CDR3 reads CASSGGLAGGSSSTDTQYF. The DNA of the CDR3 is TGCGCCAGCAGCGGGGGACTAGCGGGAGGCAGTAGTAGCACAGATACGCAGTATTTT.

This clonotype came up a few times. The CDR3 spells CSVGTPGGRTEAFF. For the CDR3, the DNA is TGCAGCGTTGGGACCCCGGGGGGGAGGACTGAAGCTTTCTTT. V gene TRBV29-1 combines with J gene TRBJ1-1, with D perhaps TRBD1 (5 bases). The CDR3 consists of 14 residues. Germline V gives CDR1 SQVTM, CDR2 ANQGSEA. The V end lost 4 bases, the J end lost 5 bases, and 17 bases lay between the germline ends.

V usage is TRBV29-1 and J usage is TRBJ1-1, with TRBD1 matching 7 bases. Germline V gives CDR1 SQVTM, CDR2 ANQGSEA. This CDR3 contains 14 residues. After removal of 4 bases from V and 6 bases from J, the junction contained 11 bases not matched to a gene. This CDR3 is CSVGHRGIGAEAFF. Written as DNA, the CDR3 is TGCAGCGTTGGTCACAGGGGAATTGGCGCTGAAGCTTTCTTT. Full variable domain (missing parts from reference TRBV29-1 and TRBJ1-1): SAVISQKPSRDICQRGTSLTIQCQVDSQVTMMFWYRQQPGQSLTLIATANQGSEATYESGFVIDKFPISRPNLTFSTLTVSNMSPEDSSIYLCSVGHRGIGAEAFFGQGTRLTVV.

This clonotype came up a few times. The V call is TRBV18, the J call TRBJ1-2; TRBD1 agrees at 10 bases. Germline V gives CDR1 KGHSH, CDR2 LQKENI. The CDR3 is 15 residues long. Trimming cost V 3 bases and J 5 bases; bases outside gene matches: 6. In DNA form, the CDR3 reads TGTGCCAGCTCACCCGGGACAGGGGTCGGTTATGGCTACACCTTC. Protein: CASSPGTGVGYGYTF.

The V and J genes are TRBV11-2 and TRBJ2-1; maybe TRBD2 (5 bases). The ends were cut back, 2 bases at V and 4 bases at J, with 24 bases in the middle. Germline lookup yields CDR1 SGHAT and CDR2 FQNNGV. CDR3 size: 19 residues. The CDR3 DNA reads TGTGCCAGCAGCTTAAGGGCCCCTTTGGGGAGAATTCAATACAATGAGCAGTTCTTC. Amino acids: CASSLRAPLGRIQYNEQFF.

The genes are TRBV7-3 and TRBJ2-7; tentatively, D is TRBD1 or TRBD2 (5 bases each). The CDR3 runs 15 residues. Germline CDR1 is SGHTA and CDR2 is FQGTGA. Trimming took off 6 bases at V and 4 bases at J, with 19 bases between the two ends. The CDR3 DNA reads TGTGCCAGCAGTCGTGAGAGGGCAGGGAAGTACGAGCAGTACTTC. Translating it yields CASSRERAGKYEQYF. The variable domain in full, with the rest retrieved from reference TRBV7-3 and TRBJ2-7, is GAGVSQTPSNKVTEKGKYVELRCDPISGHTALYWYRQSLGQGPEFLIYFQGTGAADDSGLPNDRFFAVRPEGSVSTLKIQRTERGDSAVYLCASSRERAGKYEQYFGPGTRLTVT.

The chain uses TRBV20-1 and TRBJ2-3; 8 nucleotides line up with TRBD2. Germline lookup yields CDR1 DFQATT and CDR2 SNEGSKA (reference sequence). CDR3 length: 21 residues. V shed 1 base, J shed 2 bases, and the junction held 23 bases outside the gene matches. The DNA for the CDR3 is TGCAGTGCTAGAGCAAGCTTTCAACTAGCGGAGGTCAACACAGCCACAGATACGCAGTATTTT. It codes for CSARASFQLAEVNTATDTQYF.